Presented here are 11 T cell receptor beta chains from one specimen sequenced in a study of post-analysis software for immune sequencing data. General study points: Patients carried roughly 5 TRBV segments more frequently than controls did, and TRBV5-6, TRBV5-1 and TRBV20-1 were among them.

Every TCR beta cDNA library bore unique molecular identifiers. In TCRdb, the PCR reads were re-called with MiXCR into one record per CDR3 protein. The sample has 400,000 to 500,000 distinct CDR3 sequences; roughly 40% are singletons. Antigens for these TCRs are unknown. Sequencing was performed on blood. The receptors come from a girl aged 2 to 9 with multiple sclerosis.

This clonotype was found a few times. This chain links TRBV4-3 with TRBJ1-6; 7 bases match TRBD1. Trimming took 1 base from V and 7 from J; bases not matched to a gene: 7. There are 16 residues in the CDR3. CDR1 LGHNA and CDR2 YSLEER come from the germline V gene. The DNA of the CDR3 is TGCGCCAGCAGCCAAGTCCCGGGACAGACAAATTCACCCCTCCACTTT. Protein product: CASSQVPGQTNSPLHF.

V and J are TRBV4-1 and TRBJ2-1; TRBD1 aligns across 9 bases. The V segment lost 4 bases and the J segment 8 bases; nucleotides outside the gene matches: 6. The germline CDR1 and CDR2 sequences are MGHRA and YSYEKL. The CDR3 has 14 residues. The DNA of the CDR3 is TGCGCCAGCAGCCCAGGGACAGGGTGGGATGAGCAGTTCTTC. Translated, it gives CASSPGTGWDEQFF.

This clonotype was observed at least ten times. The chain couples TRBV29-1 to TRBJ2-7; no clear D gene. The CDR3 is 11 residues long. V was trimmed by 7 bases and J by 2 bases, leaving 9 bases between them. Germline V gene sequence: CDR1 SQVTM, CDR2 ANQGSEA. The CDR3 DNA reads TGCAGCGCGACATCAACCTACGAGCAGTACTTC. This gives the protein CSATSTYEQYF.

This clonotype was seen more than once but under ten times. The chain employs TRBV12-3 or TRBV12-4 and TRBJ2-7; possible D gene TRBD2, 5 bases. The CDR3 sequence is 15 residues long. Deletions cut 1 base from V and 0 bases from J, with 10 bases between. CDR3 protein: CASSLGLANSYEQYF. The CDR3 nucleotides read TGTGCCAGCAGTTTAGGTCTAGCTAACTCCTACGAGCAGTACTTC.

The J gene is TRBJ1-4, the V gene TRBV5-1; D unresolved. Trimming took 5 bases from V and 0 from J, leaving 11 bases between them. Germline values: CDR1 SGHRS, CDR2 YFSETQ. CDR3 size: 15 residues. CDR3 DNA: TGCGCCAGCAGTCACCGAGTTGCAACTAATGAAAAACTGTTTTTT. Translation gives CASSHRVATNEKLFF.

The CDR3: CASSSLTGVYEQYF. For the CDR3, the DNA is TGTGCCAGCAGCTCCCTGACAGGCGTCTACGAGCAGTACTTC. V is TRBV11-2 and J is TRBJ2-4; possible D gene TRBD1, 6 bases. The DNA matches TRBJ2-7 better at its end, which makes the J call doubtful. The V gene's germline CDR1 is SGHAT and CDR2 FQNNGV. The CDR3 runs 14 residues.

This clonotype was observed a few times. The V and J genes are TRBV3-1 and TRBJ2-3; tentative D call: TRBD1 (6 bases). The CDR3 contains 15 residues. CDR1 is LGHDT and CDR2 is YNNKEL in the germline V gene (reference sequence). V lost 4 bases and J 0 bases, leaving 11 bases between the germline ends. The CDR3 DNA follows: TGTGCCAGCAGCCCGACAGGAACTAGCACAGATACGCAGTATTTT. Translation gives CASSPTGTSTDTQYF.

The rearrangement joins TRBV7-9 to TRBJ2-3; 10 bases map to TRBD2. This CDR3 has 15 amino acids. The J segment lost 5 bases and the V segment lost 3 bases, leaving 5 bases of the junction unmatched. The V gene's germline CDR1 is SEHNR and CDR2 FQNEAQ (reference sequence). As DNA, the CDR3 is TGTGCCAGCAGCTTCTTAGCGGGAGGAGGAGATACGCAGTATTTT. This translates into CASSFLAGGGDTQYF.

V and J are TRBV7-3 and TRBJ2-5; D tentatively reads TRBD1 or TRBD2 (5 bases each). CDR3 length: 16 amino acids. Trimming shortened V by 5 bases and J by 4 bases, and 20 bases separated the two germline ends. Germline CDR1 SGHTA, CDR2 FQGTGA. The CDR3 nucleotides read TGTGCCAGCAGCGACCGACCGGGACGACTCTTAGAGACCCAGTACTTC. As protein: CASSDRPGRLLETQYF.

The chain uses TRBV5-1 and TRBJ2-2; D remains unclear. The CDR3 length is 13 residues. The V gene lost 0 bases and the J gene lost 5 bases, with 5 bases spanning the gap. Germline loops: CDR1 SGHRS, CDR2 YFSETQ. In DNA, the CDR3 is TGCGCCAGCAGCTTGGAGATGACCGGGGAGCTGTTTTTT. It yields the protein CASSLEMTGELFF.

The chain is built from TRBV20-1 and TRBJ2-1; tentative D call: TRBD2 (5 bases). Germline lookup yields CDR1 DFQATT and CDR2 SNEGSKA (reference sequence). The CDR3 extends over 13 amino acids. Trimming shortened V by 3 bases and J by 2 bases, and 8 bases separated the two germline ends. CDR3 nucleotide sequence: TGCAGTGCTAGTGGCGGGCCCTACAATGAGCAGTTCTTC. Its protein is CSASGGPYNEQFF.